Listed here are 14 T cell receptor beta chains from one sample, sequenced in a study of blood T cell repertoires in COVID-19. Data came from immunoSEQ multiplex PCR; TCRdb stores just in-frame clones and leaves some out. The data show around 400,000 clones, around 87% seen once. The sequenced material came from peripheral blood. All receptors come from a woman between 55 and 75 years old with COVID-19, enrolled during active disease.

The CDR3 DNA reads TGTGCCAGCTCGGGGAGGAACACTGAAGCTTTCTTT. Amino acids: CASSGRNTEAFF. The chain employs TRBV18 and TRBJ1-1; D is unresolved. Germline V lookup: CDR1 KGHSH, CDR2 LQKENI. The CDR3 is 12 residues long. V was shortened by 6 bases and J by 1 base, with 6 bases between the two germline ends.

This clone was detected a few times. V and J are TRBV4-2 and TRBJ1-2, with unresolved D. The V end was cut by 2 bases, the J end by 5 bases, with 15 bases between. The CDR3 extends over 15 amino acids. CDR1 and CDR2 (germline): LGHNA, YNFKEQ. CDR3 loop: CASSQSSDAGYGYTF. In nucleotides, the CDR3 is TGTGCCAGCAGCCAATCCTCGGACGCGGGGTATGGCTACACCTTC.

V usage is TRBV2 and J usage is TRBJ2-3; D unresolved. CDR1 SNHLY and CDR2 FYNNEI come from the germline V gene. The CDR3 totals 11 residues. V was clipped by 7 bases and J by 7 bases, with 9 bases between them. CDR3 nucleotide sequence: TGTGCCAGCACCCAACTAAATACGCAGTATTTT. Amino acid sequence: CASTQLNTQYF.

The chain links TRBV2 to TRBJ1-3; D unresolved. V was cut by 7 bases and J by 3 bases, with 13 bases left in between. Looked up from germline, CDR1 is SNHLY and CDR2 is FYNNEI. This CDR3 has 14 amino acids. The CDR3 bases are TGTGCCAGCACCCTCGAGGGAGGTGGAAACACCATATATTTT. It yields the protein CASTLEGGGNTIYF.

This chain connects TRBV4-2 to TRBJ1-2; D not resolved. Germline V gene sequence: CDR1 LGHNA, CDR2 YNFKEQ. The length of the CDR3 is 16 residues. The V and J ends lost 1 base and 4 bases respectively, with 16 bases between them. The CDR3 protein is CASSQALFGLLYGYTF. The CDR3 DNA is TGTGCCAGCAGCCAAGCTCTCTTTGGGCTCCTCTATGGCTACACCTTC.

The chain carries TRBV7-9 and TRBJ1-1; D is perhaps TRBD1 (5 bases). Germline values: CDR1 SEHNR, CDR2 FQNEAQ (reference sequence). This CDR3 region has 13 residues. V gave up 5 bases and J gave up 2 bases, with 9 bases separating them. Here the CDR3 DNA reads TGTGCCAGCAGCCCGGACACCAACACTGAAGCTTTCTTT. This translates into CASSPDTNTEAFF.

V and J are TRBV13 and TRBJ1-2, with 7 bases matching TRBD1. V dropped 3 bases and J dropped 3; count of bases not matched to a gene: 4. Germline lookup yields CDR1 PRHDT and CDR2 FYEKMQ (reference sequence). The CDR3 has 14 residues. CDR3 loop: CASSLNQGDYGYTF. CDR3 DNA: TGTGCCAGCAGCTTGAACCAGGGGGACTATGGCTACACCTTC.

This clone was seen a few times. The V and J genes are TRBV9 and TRBJ2-2; 8 nucleotides line up with TRBD1. J lost 5 bases, V lost 4 bases, and 4 bases had no gene match. Looked up from germline, CDR1 is SGDLS and CDR2 is YYNGEE. The length of the CDR3 is 14 residues. In DNA, the CDR3 is TGTGCCAGCAGCCCCTGGACAGGGACCGGGGAGCTGTTTTTT. This translates into CASSPWTGTGELFF.

This rearrangement joins TRBV10-3 to TRBJ1-5, with D uncertain. The CDR3 runs to 14 residues. V was shortened by 3 bases and J by 0 bases, with 6 bases between the two germline ends. CDR1 and CDR2 from the germline V gene are ENHRY and SYGVKD. CDR3 in amino acids: CAISDQYSNQPQHF. The CDR3 DNA reads TGTGCCATCAGTGACCAGTATAGCAATCAGCCCCAGCATTTT.

The chain couples TRBV30 to TRBJ1-4; TRBD1 aligns across 7 bases. The CDR3 sequence is 14 residues long. With V trimmed by 3 bases and J by 7 bases, 8 bases remained unmatched. Germline V gene sequence: CDR1 GTSNPN, CDR2 SVGIG (reference sequence). CDR3 in DNA: TGTGCCTGGAGGAAGACAGGGACGGGTGAAAAACTGTTTTTT. This gives the protein CAWRKTGTGEKLFF.

This sequence joins TRBV9 and TRBJ1-2; the match to TRBD1 covers 10 bases. Germline V gene data show CDR1 as SGDLS and CDR2 as YYNGEE. V gave up 3 bases and J gave up 1 base; unmatched junction bases: 0. The CDR3 loop spans 14 amino acids. CDR3 sequence (DNA): TGTGCCAGCAGCGGGACAGGGGGTAACTATGGCTACACCTTC. This codes for CASSGTGGNYGYTF. Based on the CDR3 plus reference TRBV9 and TRBJ1-2, the full variable domain is DSGVTQTPKHLITATGQRVTLRCSPRSGDLSVYWYQQSLDQGLQFLIQYYNGEERAKGNILERFSAQQFPDLHSELNLSSLELGDSALYFCASSGTGGNYGYTFGSGTRLTVV.

This rearrangement joins TRBV5-4 to TRBJ2-2; TRBD2 aligns across 7 bases. The V segment lost 6 bases and the J segment 1 base; nucleotides outside the gene matches: 3. The length of the CDR3 is 14 residues. Per the germline V gene, CDR1 is SGHNT and CDR2 is YYREEE (reference sequence). The DNA of the CDR3 is TGTGCCAGCACGGGGGGACTGAACACCGGGGAGCTGTTTTTT. Translating gives CASTGGLNTGELFF.

This clone has a single count. The gene calls are TRBV9 and TRBJ1-1; no clear D. The CDR3 has 14 residues. The germline V and J ends were trimmed by 0 bases and 3 bases, with 9 bases remaining between them. Germline assignment: CDR1 SGDLS and CDR2 YYNGEE. The CDR3 loop is CASSVVVADTEAFF. The CDR3 nucleotides are TGTGCCAGCAGCGTAGTAGTAGCAGACACTGAAGCTTTCTTT.

This chain connects TRBV4-1 to TRBJ1-3; no clear D. V shed 4 bases and J shed 3 bases, with 16 bases lying between them. The CDR3 consists of 16 residues. Germline V gene sequence: CDR1 MGHRA, CDR2 YSYEKL. The CDR3 nucleotides are TGCGCCAGCAGCCTCTCACGGGGAGGATTTGGAAACACCATATATTTT. This translates into CASSLSRGGFGNTIYF.